The 12 T cell receptor beta chains in this list originate from one sample, sequenced in a study of blood T cell repertoires in COVID-19. This table comes from immunoSEQ multiplex PCR, and its TCRdb copy is limited to in-frame clones, with some not included. The sample includes fewer than 350,000 clones, around 87% of them seen just once. The sequencing sample was made of peripheral blood. The receptors here all came from a woman aged 25-40 years who had recovered from COVID-19.

This chain uses TRBV5-1 with TRBJ1-2; 8 bases fit TRBD1. The CDR3 sequence is 13 residues long. Trimming took 0 bases from V and 7 from J; bases not matched to a gene: 2. In germline, CDR1 is SGHRS, CDR2 YFSETQ. The CDR3 DNA is TGCGCCAGCAGCTTGGGTCAGGGGGCTGGCTACACCTTC. Translation: CASSLGQGAGYTF.

The chain joins TRBV24-1 to TRBJ2-7, with 14 bases identical to TRBD2. Germline assignment: CDR1 KGHDR and CDR2 SFDVKD. The CDR3 spans 17 residues. J was trimmed by 0 bases and V by 6 bases; bases with no gene match: 6. The CDR3 DNA reads as TGTGCCACCAGTAGACTAGCGGGAGGGCCCTGCTCCTACGAGCAGTACTTC. It specifies CATSRLAGGPCSYEQYF.

This clone has more than one count but fewer than ten. The chain carries TRBV20-1 and TRBJ1-5; D is ambiguous. V lost 3 bases to trimming and J lost 5 bases, with 11 bases between them. CDR1 and CDR2 (germline): DFQATT, SNEGSKA (reference sequence). The CDR3 loop spans 13 amino acids. The CDR3 coding sequence is TGCAGTGCTAGTGGCCAGAATGATCAGCCCCAGCATTTT. It is translated as CSASGQNDQPQHF.

The V call is TRBV27, the J call TRBJ1-1; D is ambiguous. V lost 4 bases, J lost 1 base, and 10 bases lay in between. In germline, CDR1 is MNHEY, CDR2 SMNVEV (reference sequence). The CDR3 loop spans 14 amino acids. CDR3 loop: CASSSPPTNTEAFF. The CDR3 bases are TGTGCCAGCAGTTCCCCACCTACGAACACTGAAGCTTTCTTT.

This sequence joins TRBV7-2 and TRBJ2-5; maybe TRBD1 (6 bases). This CDR3 region has 15 residues. The germline CDR1 and CDR2 sequences are SGHTA and FQGNSA. Between the trimmed V and J ends, which lost 5 bases and 5 bases, there was a span of 18 bases. For the CDR3, the DNA is TGTGCCAGCAGCACCGAGGTGTACAGGGTTGAGACCCAGTACTTC. It yields the protein CASSTEVYRVETQYF.

This clone came up once. This chain uses TRBV30 with TRBJ2-7, with 9 nucleotides matching TRBD1. The CDR3 is 14 amino acids. V shed 7 bases and J 1 base; nucleotides not matched to a gene: 8. In germline, CDR1 is GTSNPN, CDR2 SVGIG (reference sequence). CDR3 nucleotide sequence: TGTGCCTATACTACAGGGGGCTCTTCCTACGAGCAGTACTTC. Residues: CAYTTGGSSYEQYF.

The V and J genes are TRBV28 and TRBJ1-1; D uncertain. In germline, CDR1 is MDHEN, CDR2 SYDVKM. The CDR3 contains 15 residues. The V end was cut by 3 bases, the J end by 3 bases, with 14 bases between. CDR3 sequence: CASSFVSPVDTEAFF. The CDR3 nucleotides read TGTGCCAGCAGTTTTGTGTCCCCAGTGGACACTGAAGCTTTCTTT.

The V gene is TRBV7-9, the J gene TRBJ1-3; no clear D. Germline values: CDR1 SEHNR, CDR2 FQNEAQ (reference sequence). V was pared by 2 bases and J by 1 base, with 9 bases between. The CDR3 contains 15 residues. In nucleotides, the CDR3 is TGTGCCAGCAGCTTATTCGGGGAGTCTGGAAACACCATATATTTT. Its protein is CASSLFGESGNTIYF.

V usage is TRBV25-1 and J usage is TRBJ1-1, with D maybe TRBD1 (5 bases). Germline-derived CDR1 and CDR2 are MGHDK and SYGVNS. The ends were cut back, 4 bases at V and 5 bases at J, with 11 bases in the middle. The CDR3 spans 13 residues. CDR3 nucleotide sequence: TGTGCCAGCAGTGCTGACAGATGGACTGAAGCTTTCTTT. Protein: CASSADRWTEAFF.

The rearrangement uses TRBV24-1 and TRBJ2-3; the D is unclear. Trimming removed 1 base at V and 2 bases at J, with 6 bases between. Germline CDR1 and CDR2: KGHDR and SFDVKD. The CDR3 spans 14 residues. The CDR3 sequence is CATSDFLHTDTQYF. CDR3 DNA sequence: TGTGCCACCAGTGATTTTTTACACACAGATACGCAGTATTTT.

The chain has TRBV7-2 and TRBJ2-1, with unresolved D. The CDR3 is 15 residues long. Germline V gene sequence: CDR1 SGHTA, CDR2 FQGNSA. Trimming took 0 bases from V and 7 from J, leaving 13 bases between them. The CDR3 sequence is CASSLARVWLNEQFF. In DNA form, the CDR3 reads TGTGCCAGCAGCTTAGCGCGAGTATGGTTGAATGAGCAGTTCTTC.

This sequence joins TRBV29-1 and TRBJ2-1; D is ambiguous. This CDR3 has 14 residues. CDR1 is SQVTM, CDR2 ANQGSEA, per germline. V dropped 5 bases and J dropped 1 base, with 12 bases sitting between them. DNA for the CDR3: TGCAGCGTTTGGGCAGCTCCTTCCTACAATGAGCAGTTCTTC. Protein sequence: CSVWAAPSYNEQFF.